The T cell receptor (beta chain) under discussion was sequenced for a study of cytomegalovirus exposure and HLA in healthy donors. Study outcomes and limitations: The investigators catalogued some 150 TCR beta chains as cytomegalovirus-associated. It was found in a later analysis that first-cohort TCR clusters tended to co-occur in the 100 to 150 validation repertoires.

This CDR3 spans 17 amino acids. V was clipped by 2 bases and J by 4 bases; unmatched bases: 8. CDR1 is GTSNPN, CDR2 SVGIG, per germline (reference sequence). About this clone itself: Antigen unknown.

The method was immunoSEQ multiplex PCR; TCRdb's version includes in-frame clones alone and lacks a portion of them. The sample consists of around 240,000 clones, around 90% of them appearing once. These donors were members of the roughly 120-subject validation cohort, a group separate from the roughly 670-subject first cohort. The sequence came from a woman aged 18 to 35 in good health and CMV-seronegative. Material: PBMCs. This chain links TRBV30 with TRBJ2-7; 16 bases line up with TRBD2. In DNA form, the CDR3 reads TGTGCCTGGAGTACGGGACTAGCGGGGGGGCATGTATACGAGCAGTACTTC. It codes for CAWSTGLAGGHVYEQYF.